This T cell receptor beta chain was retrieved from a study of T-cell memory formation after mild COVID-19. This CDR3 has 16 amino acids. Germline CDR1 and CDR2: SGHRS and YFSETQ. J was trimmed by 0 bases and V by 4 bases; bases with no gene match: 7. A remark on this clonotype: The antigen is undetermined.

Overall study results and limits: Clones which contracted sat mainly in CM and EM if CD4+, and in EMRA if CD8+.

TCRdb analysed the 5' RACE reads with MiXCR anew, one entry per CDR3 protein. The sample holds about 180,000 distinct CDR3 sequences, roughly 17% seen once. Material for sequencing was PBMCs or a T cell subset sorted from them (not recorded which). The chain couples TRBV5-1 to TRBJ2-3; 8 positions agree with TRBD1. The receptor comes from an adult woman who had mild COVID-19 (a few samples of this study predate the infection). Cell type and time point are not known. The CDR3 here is CASSEGTGISTDTQYF. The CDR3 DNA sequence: TGCGCCAGCAGCGAAGGGACAGGCATTAGCACAGATACGCAGTATTTT.